The clone carrying this T cell receptor (beta chain) was detected a few times. What it binds is not known. Repertoires were generated with immunoSEQ multiplex PCR, while TCRdb's copy carries only in-frame clones and drops some. The sample comprises 3,000 to 4,000 clones, roughly 18% of which are singletons, and roughly a fifth rests with the top ten. Germline values: CDR1 MNHNY, CDR2 SVGAGI (reference sequence). The CDR3 contains 14 residues. With 3 bases removed from V and 1 base from J, the gap between germline ends came to 8 bases. This sample is part of a study of T cell clonotyping in hematopoietic cell transplantation. Study conclusions and caveats: Few recipient clonotypes overlapped donors; over 95% were de novo at given depth. Graft donor and pretransplant recipient Inverse Simpson Index values predicted broader posttransplant TCR diversity.

This clonotype originated in a male patient between 45 and 59 years old who had an allogeneic stem cell transplant from a related donor, so the T cells may come from the graft donor. Some clones in this sample may be carry-over from other donors' samples. Sample: peripheral blood mononuclear cells, taken 30 days after allogeneic stem cell transplant. The chain carries TRBV6-6 and TRBJ2-3; a weak D match, TRBD2 (5 bases). In DNA form, the CDR3 reads TGTGCCAGCAGTTATCTGGAGGGCACAGATACGCAGTATTTT. It encodes CASSYLEGTDTQYF.